The source of this T cell receptor beta chain is a study of shared clonotypes between healthy human individuals. Findings of the study overall: Generally, estimated richness proved larger in naive subsets than it did in memory subsets. Some naive CD4 clonotypes, roughly 4.5%, turned up in common across four donors.

Germline-derived CDR1 and CDR2 are LNHDA and SQIVND (reference sequence). The CDR3 is 15 amino acids. V dropped 5 bases and J dropped 5; count of bases not matched to a gene: 8. Profiling relied on immunoSEQ multiplex PCR, and the TCRdb table lists in-frame clones only, not all of them. The table lists roughly 2,000,000 clones, 80% to 95% of them singletons. In regard to this clone: Its antigen remains unidentified. Within the sample, other DNA sequences also encode this same CDR3.

Naive CD8 cells lacked CD45RO, underwent positive selection for CCR7 and left out terminally differentiated effector memory CD45RA+ cells. Study donors comprised healthy, HIV-negative adults devoid of recent acute infection or vaccination. The sequence came from a man aged 18 to 29 in good health. Some clones in this sample may be carry-over from other donors' samples. Sequenced input: naive CD8+ T cells from PBMCs. The chain recombines TRBV19 with TRBJ1-1; 10 positions agree with TRBD1. The CDR3 nucleotides are TGTGCCAGTAGTCCCTCTAGGACAGGGGGGACTGAAGCTTTCTTT. Translating gives CASSPSRTGGTEAFF.